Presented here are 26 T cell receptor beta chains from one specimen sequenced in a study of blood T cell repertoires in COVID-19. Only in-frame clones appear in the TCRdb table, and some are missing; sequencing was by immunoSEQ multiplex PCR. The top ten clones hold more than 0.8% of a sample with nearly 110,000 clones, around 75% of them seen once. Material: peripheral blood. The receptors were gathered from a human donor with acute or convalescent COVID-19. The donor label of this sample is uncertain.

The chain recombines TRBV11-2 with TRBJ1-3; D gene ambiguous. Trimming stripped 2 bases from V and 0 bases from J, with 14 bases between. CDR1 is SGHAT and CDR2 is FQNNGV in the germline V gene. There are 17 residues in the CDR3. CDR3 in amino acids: CASSLMATPGSGNTIYF. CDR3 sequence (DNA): TGTGCCAGCAGCTTAATGGCCACCCCGGGCTCTGGAAACACCATATATTTT.

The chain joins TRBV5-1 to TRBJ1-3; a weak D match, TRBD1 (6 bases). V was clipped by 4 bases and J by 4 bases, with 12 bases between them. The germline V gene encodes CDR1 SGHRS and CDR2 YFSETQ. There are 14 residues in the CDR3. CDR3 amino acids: CASSQGTQGNTIYF. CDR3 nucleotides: TGCGCCAGCAGCCAGGGGACACAGGGAAACACCATATATTTT.

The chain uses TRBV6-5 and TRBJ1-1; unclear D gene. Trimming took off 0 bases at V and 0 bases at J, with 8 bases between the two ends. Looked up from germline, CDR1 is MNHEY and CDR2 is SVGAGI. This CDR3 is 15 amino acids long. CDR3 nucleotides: TGTGCCAGCAGTTACTCGGAGGGTTTGAACACTGAAGCTTTCTTT. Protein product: CASSYSEGLNTEAFF.

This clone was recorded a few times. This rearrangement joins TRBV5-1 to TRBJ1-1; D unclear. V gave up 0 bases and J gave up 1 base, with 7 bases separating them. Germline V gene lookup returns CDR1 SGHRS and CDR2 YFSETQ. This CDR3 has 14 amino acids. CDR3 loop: CASSLGRANTEAFF. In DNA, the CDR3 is TGCGCCAGCAGCTTGGGGAGGGCGAACACTGAAGCTTTCTTT. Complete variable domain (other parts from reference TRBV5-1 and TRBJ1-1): KAGVTQTPRYLIKTRGQQVTLSCSPISGHRSVSWYQQTPGQGLQFLFEYFSETQRNKGNFPGRFSGRQFSNSRSEMNVSTLELGDSALYLCASSLGRANTEAFFGQGTRLTVV.

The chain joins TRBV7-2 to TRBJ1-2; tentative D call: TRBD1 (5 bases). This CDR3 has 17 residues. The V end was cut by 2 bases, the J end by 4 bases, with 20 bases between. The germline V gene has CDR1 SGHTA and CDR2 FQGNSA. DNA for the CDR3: TGTGCCAGCAGCTTAACGTTCCGACAGCCGGCCCCCTATGGCTACACCTTC. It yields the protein CASSLTFRQPAPYGYTF. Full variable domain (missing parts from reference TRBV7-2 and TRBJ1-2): GAGVSQSPSNKVTEKGKDVELRCDPISGHTALYWYRQSLGQGLEFLIYFQGNSAPDKSGLPSDRFSAERTGGSVSTLTIQRTQQEDSAVYLCASSLTFRQPAPYGYTFGSGTRLTVV.

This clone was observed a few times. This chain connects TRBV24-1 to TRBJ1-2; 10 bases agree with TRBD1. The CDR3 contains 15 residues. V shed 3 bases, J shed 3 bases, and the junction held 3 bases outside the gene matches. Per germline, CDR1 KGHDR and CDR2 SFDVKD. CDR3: CATSDPGQGYYGYTF. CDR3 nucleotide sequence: TGTGCCACCAGTGATCCGGGACAGGGGTACTATGGCTACACCTTC.

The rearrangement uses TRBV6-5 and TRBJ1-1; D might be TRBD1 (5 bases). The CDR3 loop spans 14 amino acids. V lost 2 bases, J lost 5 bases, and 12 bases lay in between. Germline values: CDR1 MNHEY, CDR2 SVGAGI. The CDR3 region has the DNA TGTGCCAGCAGTTACCTACCAGGGCGGACTGAAGCTTTCTTT. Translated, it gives CASSYLPGRTEAFF.

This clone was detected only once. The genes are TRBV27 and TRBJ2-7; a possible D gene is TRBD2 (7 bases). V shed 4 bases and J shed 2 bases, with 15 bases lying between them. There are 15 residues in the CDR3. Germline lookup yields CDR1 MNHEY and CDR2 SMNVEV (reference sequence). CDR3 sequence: CASSSSGGPAYEQYF. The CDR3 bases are TGTGCCAGCAGTTCCTCGGGGGGCCCGGCCTACGAGCAGTACTTC.

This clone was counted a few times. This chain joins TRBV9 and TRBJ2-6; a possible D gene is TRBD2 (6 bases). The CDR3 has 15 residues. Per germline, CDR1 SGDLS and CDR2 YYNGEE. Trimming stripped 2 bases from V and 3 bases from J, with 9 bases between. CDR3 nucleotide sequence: TGTGCCAGCAGCGTGGAGGGTGGTGGGGCCAACGTCCTGACTTTC. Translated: CASSVEGGGANVLTF.

CDR3 region: CAWSGSGLDEQFF. In DNA form, the CDR3 reads TGTGCCTGGAGTGGGTCGGGGTTGGATGAGCAGTTCTTC. The V call is TRBV30, the J call TRBJ2-1, with a tentative D call TRBD2 (5 bases). This CDR3 has 13 residues. In germline, CDR1 is GTSNPN, CDR2 SVGIG (reference sequence). Trimming removed 1 base from V and 8 bases from J, with 12 bases in between.

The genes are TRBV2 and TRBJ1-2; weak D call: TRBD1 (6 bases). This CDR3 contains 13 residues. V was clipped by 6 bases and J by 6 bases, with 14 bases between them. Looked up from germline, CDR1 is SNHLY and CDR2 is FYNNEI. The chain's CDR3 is CASSETRQDGYTF. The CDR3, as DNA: TGTGCCAGCAGCGAAACCCGACAGGATGGCTACACCTTC. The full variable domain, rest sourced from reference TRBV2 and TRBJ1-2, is EPEVTQTPSHQVTQMGQEVILRCVPISNHLYFYWYRQILGQKVEFLVSFYNNEISEKSEIFDDQFSVERPDGSNFTLKIRSTKLEDSAMYFCASSETRQDGYTFGSGTRLTVV.

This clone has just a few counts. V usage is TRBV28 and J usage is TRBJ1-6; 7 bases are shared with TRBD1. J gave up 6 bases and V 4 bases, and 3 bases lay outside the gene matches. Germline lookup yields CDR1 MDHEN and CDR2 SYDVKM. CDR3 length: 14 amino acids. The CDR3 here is CASSSDRTNSPLHF. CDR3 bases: TGTGCCAGCAGTTCGGACAGGACTAATTCACCCCTCCACTTT. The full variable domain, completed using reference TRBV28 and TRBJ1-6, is DVKVTQSSRYLVKRTGEKVFLECVQDMDHENMFWYRQDPGLGLRLIYFSYDVKMKEKGDIPEGYSVSREKKERFSLILESASTNQTSMYLCASSSDRTNSPLHFGNGTRLTVT.

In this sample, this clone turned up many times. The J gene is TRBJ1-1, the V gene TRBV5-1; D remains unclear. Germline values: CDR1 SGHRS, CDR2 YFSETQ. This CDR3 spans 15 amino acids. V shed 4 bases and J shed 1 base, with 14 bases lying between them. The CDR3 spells CASSRRTEGNTEAFF. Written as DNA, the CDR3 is TGCGCCAGCAGCCGACGGACCGAGGGGAACACTGAAGCTTTCTTT.

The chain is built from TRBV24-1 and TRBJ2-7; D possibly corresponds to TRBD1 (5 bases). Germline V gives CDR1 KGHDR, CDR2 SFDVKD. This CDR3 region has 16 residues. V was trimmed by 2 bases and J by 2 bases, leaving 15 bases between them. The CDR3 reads CATSDSSRVGTYEQYF. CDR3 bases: TGTGCCACCAGTGATTCCAGCAGGGTGGGGACCTACGAGCAGTACTTC.

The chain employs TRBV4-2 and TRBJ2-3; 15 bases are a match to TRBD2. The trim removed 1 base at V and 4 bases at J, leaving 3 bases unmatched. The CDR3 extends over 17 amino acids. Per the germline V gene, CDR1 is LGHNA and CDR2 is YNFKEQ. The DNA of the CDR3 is TGTGCCAGCAGCCAAGGGACTAGCGGGGGGGCCGCAGATACGCAGTATTTT. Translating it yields CASSQGTSGGAADTQYF.

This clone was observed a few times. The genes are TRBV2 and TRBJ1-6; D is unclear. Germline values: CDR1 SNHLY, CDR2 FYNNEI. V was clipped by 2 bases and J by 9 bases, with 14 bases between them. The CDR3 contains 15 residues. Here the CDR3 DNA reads TGTGCCAGCAGTGAATTGGGAGGGCGGGGTTCACCCCTCCACTTT. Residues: CASSELGGRGSPLHF.

CDR3 bases: TGTGCCAGCAGTACTAGCGGGGGGGGCACCGGGGAGCTGTTTTTT. This encodes CASSTSGGGTGELFF. The chain uses TRBV6-6 and TRBJ2-2; TRBD2 matches at 13 bases. The V gene's germline CDR1 is MNHNY and CDR2 SVGAGI (reference sequence). The CDR3 is 15 amino acids. Unmatched junction bases numbered 1, after V lost 5 bases and J lost 4 bases.

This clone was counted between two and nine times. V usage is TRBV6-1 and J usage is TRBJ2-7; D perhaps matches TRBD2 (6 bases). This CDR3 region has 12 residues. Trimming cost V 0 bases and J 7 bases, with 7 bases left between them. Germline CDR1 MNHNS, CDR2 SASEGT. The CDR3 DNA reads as TGTGCCAGCAGTGAAGCGGGGGGAGAGCAGTACTTC. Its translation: CASSEAGGEQYF.

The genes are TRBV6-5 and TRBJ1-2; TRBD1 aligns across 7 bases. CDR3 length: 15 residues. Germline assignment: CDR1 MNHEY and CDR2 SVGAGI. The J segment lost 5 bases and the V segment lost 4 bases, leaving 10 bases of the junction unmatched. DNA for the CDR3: TGTGCCAGCAGTTGGGATTCGACAGGGTTGTATGGCTACACCTTC. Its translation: CASSWDSTGLYGYTF.

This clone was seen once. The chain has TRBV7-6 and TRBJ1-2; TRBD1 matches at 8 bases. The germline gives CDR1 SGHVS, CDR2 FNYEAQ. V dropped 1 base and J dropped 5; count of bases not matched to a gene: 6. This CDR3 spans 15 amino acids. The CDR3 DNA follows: TGTGCCAGCAGCTTAGAACCAGGGGGCGGATATGGCTACACCTTC. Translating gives CASSLEPGGGYGYTF.

This CDR3 is CASSKTGCGGRGYTF. CDR3 sequence (DNA): TGTGCCAGCAGCAAAACGGGGTGCGGGGGCAGGGGCTACACCTTC. V is TRBV21-1 and J is TRBJ1-2. TRBV21-1 counts as a pseudogene. CDR3 size: 15 residues.

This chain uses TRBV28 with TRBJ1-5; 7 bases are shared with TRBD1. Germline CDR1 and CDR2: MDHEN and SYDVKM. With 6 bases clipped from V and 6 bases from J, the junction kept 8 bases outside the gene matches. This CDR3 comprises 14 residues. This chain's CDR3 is CASRTGSVGQPQHF. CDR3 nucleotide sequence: TGTGCCAGCAGGACAGGGTCTGTCGGTCAGCCCCAGCATTTT.

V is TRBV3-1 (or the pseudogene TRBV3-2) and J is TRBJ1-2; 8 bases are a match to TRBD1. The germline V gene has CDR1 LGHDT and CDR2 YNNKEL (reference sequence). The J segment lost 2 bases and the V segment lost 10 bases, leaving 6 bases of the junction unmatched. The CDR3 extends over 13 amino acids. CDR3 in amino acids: CATRQGLNYGYTF. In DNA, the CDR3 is TGTGCCACCCGACAGGGGCTGAACTATGGCTACACCTTC.

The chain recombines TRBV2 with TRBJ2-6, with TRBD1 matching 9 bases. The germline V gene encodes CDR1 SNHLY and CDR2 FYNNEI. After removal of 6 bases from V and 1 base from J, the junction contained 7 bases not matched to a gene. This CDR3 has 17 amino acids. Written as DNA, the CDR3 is TGTGCCAGCAGGACAGGGGGAGGGACTTCTGGGGCCAACGTCCTGACTTTC. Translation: CASRTGGGTSGANVLTF.

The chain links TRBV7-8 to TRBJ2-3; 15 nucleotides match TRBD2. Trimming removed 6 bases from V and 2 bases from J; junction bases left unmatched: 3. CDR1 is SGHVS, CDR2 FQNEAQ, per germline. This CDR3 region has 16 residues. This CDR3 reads CASSGTSGGSTDTQYF. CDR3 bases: TGTGCCAGCAGTGGGACTAGCGGGGGGTCCACAGATACGCAGTATTTT.

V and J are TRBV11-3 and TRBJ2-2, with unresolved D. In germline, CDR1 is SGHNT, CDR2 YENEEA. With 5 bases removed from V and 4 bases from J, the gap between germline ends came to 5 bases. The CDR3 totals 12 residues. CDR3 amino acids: CASSPSTGELFF. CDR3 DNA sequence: TGTGCCAGCAGCCCCTCCACCGGGGAGCTGTTTTTT.